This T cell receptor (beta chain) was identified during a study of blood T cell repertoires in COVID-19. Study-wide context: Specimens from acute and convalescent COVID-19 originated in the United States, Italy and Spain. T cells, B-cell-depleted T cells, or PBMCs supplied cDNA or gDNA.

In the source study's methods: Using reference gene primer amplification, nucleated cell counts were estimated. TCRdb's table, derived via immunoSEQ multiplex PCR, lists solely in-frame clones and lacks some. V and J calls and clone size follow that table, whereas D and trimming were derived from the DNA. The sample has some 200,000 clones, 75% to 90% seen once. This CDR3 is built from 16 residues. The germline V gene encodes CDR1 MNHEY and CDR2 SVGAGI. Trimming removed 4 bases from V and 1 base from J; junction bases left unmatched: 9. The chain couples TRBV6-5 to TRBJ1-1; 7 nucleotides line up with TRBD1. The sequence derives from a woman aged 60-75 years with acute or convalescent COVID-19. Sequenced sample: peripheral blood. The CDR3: CASSLDRAGGNTEAFF. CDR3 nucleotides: TGTGCCAGCAGTTTAGACAGGGCGGGGGGGAACACTGAAGCTTTCTTT.